The TCR beta chain described here comes from a study of T cell repertoires in cytomegalovirus infection. Overall study results and limits: The study found HLA-C-restricted CMV-specific TCR beta clonotypes dominating the ex vivo response.

TCRdb re-called the reads with MiXCR, one entry per CDR3 protein. The sample carries just under 550,000 distinct CDR3 sequences, 26% recorded once. CDR1 and CDR2 (germline): SGHAT, FQNNGV. The V and J ends lost 2 bases and 4 bases respectively, with 24 bases between them. This CDR3 comprises 19 residues. This clonotype was seen a few times. What it binds is unknown. This chain links TRBV11-2 with TRBJ2-1; TRBD1 or TRBD2 may be the D gene (5 bases each). The sample comprised PBMCs. The sequence was obtained from a human donor in good health (CMV status not recorded). Some clones in this sample may be carry-over from other donors' samples. CDR3 nucleotides: TGTGCCAGCAGCTTAAAGGGTCCGGCGGGCCGGGGACCATACAATGAGCAGTTCTTC. Translated: CASSLKGPAGRGPYNEQFF.